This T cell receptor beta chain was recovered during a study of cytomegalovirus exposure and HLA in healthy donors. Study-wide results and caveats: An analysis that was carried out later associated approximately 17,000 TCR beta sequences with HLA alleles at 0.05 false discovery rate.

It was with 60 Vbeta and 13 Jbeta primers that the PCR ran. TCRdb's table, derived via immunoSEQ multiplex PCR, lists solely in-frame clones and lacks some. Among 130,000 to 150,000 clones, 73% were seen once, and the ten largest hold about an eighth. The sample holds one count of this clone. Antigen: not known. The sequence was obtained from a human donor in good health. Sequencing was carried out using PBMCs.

The CDR3, as DNA: TGCGCCAGCACCCATGGACATTTTAACACTGAAGCTTTCTTT. Translation gives CASTHGHFNTEAFF. The V gene is TRBV10-2, the J gene TRBJ1-1; perhaps TRBD1 as D (5 bases). CDR3 length equals 14 residues. V dropped 7 bases and J dropped 2 bases, with 14 bases sitting between them. Germline lookup yields CDR1 WSHSY and CDR2 SAAADI.